Each of the 21 T cell receptor beta chains below was sequenced from the same sample in a study of prognosis after radiotherapy for stage I lung cancer. The genomic DNA TCR beta CDR3 region underwent two rounds of multiplex PCR. The use of primers specific to each TRBV and TRBJ gene characterized first-round PCR. MiXCR was run by TCRdb on the multiplex PCR reads, yielding one entry per CDR3 protein. The data hold about 26,000 distinct CDR3 sequences, with roughly two fifths observed a single time. Source: PBMCs, taken before or after stereotactic body radiation therapy (not recorded which). These receptors all come from a donor aged 50 or older with non-small cell lung cancer.

Ten or more counts support this clonotype. The V and J genes are TRBV20-1 and TRBJ1-5, with 7 positions matching TRBD1. CDR3 length equals 12 residues. CDR1 and CDR2 (germline): DFQATT, SNEGSKA (reference sequence). V lost 2 bases to trimming and J lost 7 bases; unmatched junction nucleotides: 2. The CDR3 loop reads CSARSGQQPQHF. The CDR3 region has the DNA TGCAGTGCTAGATCGGGACAGCAGCCCCAGCATTTT.

As regards this clonotype: With a far larger clone one base away, a read error is the likely cause. This chain joins TRBV6-9 and TRBJ2-7; TRBD2 matches 8 bases. Germline CDR1 is MNHGY and CDR2 is SVAAGI. V trimming: 3 bases; J trimming: 6 bases; junction bases outside the gene matches: 13. The CDR3 totals 16 residues. CDR3 nucleotides: TGTGCCAGCAGTTACGGCCAGCGGGGGTCACTCAGCGAGCAGTACTTC. Translated, it gives CASSYGQRGSLSEQYF.

This clonotype turned up a few times. A read error may be the cause here, since a much bigger clone is one base away. The chain combines TRBV30 with TRBJ1-1, with D possibly matching TRBD1 (5 bases). Trimming took 4 bases from V and 5 from J, leaving 14 bases between them. The CDR3 is made up of 13 amino acids. Germline CDR1 reads GTSNPN; CDR2 reads SVGIG (reference sequence). The CDR3 is CAWTRGLETEAFF. As DNA, the CDR3 is TGTGCCTGGACCCGGGGGTTAGAGACTGAAGCTTTCTTT.

This chain connects TRBV5-1 to TRBJ1-3; possible D gene TRBD1, 6 bases. The CDR3 has 17 residues. The V and J ends lost 3 bases and 0 bases respectively, with 16 bases between them. Germline values: CDR1 SGHRS, CDR2 YFSETQ. CDR3 loop: CASSSEGGNGSGNTIYF. The CDR3 DNA sequence: TGCGCCAGCAGCTCAGAGGGGGGGAATGGCTCTGGAAACACCATATATTTT.

This clonotype was seen repeatedly, ten times or more. The chain employs TRBV3-1 and TRBJ1-6, with D maybe TRBD1 (6 bases). V lost 2 bases to trimming and J lost 6 bases, with 17 bases between them. The CDR3 consists of 17 residues. The germline gives CDR1 LGHDT, CDR2 YNNKEL (reference sequence). CDR3 sequence: CASSQSYTGRVNSPLHF. The DNA for the CDR3 is TGTGCCAGCAGCCAAAGCTATACAGGGAGGGTTAATTCACCCCTCCACTTT.

Of note for this clonotype: With a much larger clone just one base away, this may be a read error. The rearrangement uses TRBV6-2 or TRBV6-3 and TRBJ2-5, with D perhaps matching TRBD1 (6 bases). The CDR3 is 15 amino acids. CDR1 MNHEY and CDR2 SVGEGT come from the germline V gene. Here the CDR3 DNA reads TGTGCCAGCAGTTACTCCCGGGACATCCAAGATACCCAGTACTTC. Its translation is CASSYSRDIQDTQYF.

The V gene is TRBV12-3 or TRBV12-4, the J gene TRBJ2-1, with TRBD2 matching over 7 bases. V gave up 1 base and J gave up 3 bases; unmatched junction bases: 6. The CDR3 contains 16 residues. CDR3 protein: CASSLVYAGDYNEQFF. CDR3 sequence (DNA): TGTGCCAGCAGTTTAGTGTACGCGGGGGACTACAATGAGCAGTTCTTC.

V gene TRBV11-2 combines with J gene TRBJ2-7; 10 nucleotides align to TRBD2. Per germline, CDR1 SGHAT and CDR2 FQNNGV. J lost 3 bases, V lost 6 bases, and 11 bases had no gene match. There are 16 residues in the CDR3. The CDR3 bases are TGTGCCAGCAGTGAAGCGCGGGGGACTAGCGTCTACGAGCAGTACTTC. This codes for CASSEARGTSVYEQYF.

This clonotype was observed a single time. Sequence at one end of the junction differs from germline and may be a read error. This sequence joins TRBV29-1 and TRBJ2-7, with D possibly matching TRBD1 (8 bases). The CDR3 covers 13 residues. Germline V CDR1 and CDR2: SQVTM, ANQGSEA. The CDR3 sequence: CSVETGGDYDQYF. The CDR3 coding sequence is TGCAGCGTTGAAACAGGGGGGGATTACGACCAGTACTTC.

At least ten counts were recorded for this clonotype. The gene calls are TRBV30 and TRBJ1-2; tentative D call: TRBD1 (5 bases). CDR3 size: 15 residues. V was trimmed by 3 bases and J by 9 bases, leaving 23 bases between them. From germline, CDR1 is GTSNPN and CDR2 SVGIG (reference sequence). For the CDR3, the DNA is TGTGCCTGGAGGGGTACAGGATACTCCTCTAGGAGCTACACCTTC. Translating gives CAWRGTGYSSRSYTF.

The chain carries TRBV2 and TRBJ2-7, with 8 bases aligning to TRBD1. Per the germline V gene, CDR1 is SNHLY and CDR2 is FYNNEI. This CDR3 is built from 11 residues. The ends lost 2 bases at V and 11 bases at J; junction bases unmatched: 2. CDR3 amino acids: CASSELQGEYF. CDR3 in DNA: TGTGCCAGCAGTGAACTACAGGGGGAGTACTTC.

This clonotype was seen ten or more times. This chain connects TRBV14 to TRBJ2-3; 9 bases align to TRBD2. This CDR3 has 17 amino acids. V trimming: 0 bases; J trimming: 6 bases; junction bases outside the gene matches: 10. Germline CDR1 reads SGHDN; CDR2 reads FVKESK. The CDR3 DNA sequence: TGTGCCAGCAGCCAAGATCGGAGGGGCGGGAGGGCTGATACGCAGTATTTT. Translated, it gives CASSQDRRGGRADTQYF.

This clonotype ranks as medium-sized. The rearrangement uses TRBV11-1 and TRBJ2-7, with D possibly being TRBD1 (6 bases). This CDR3 spans 17 amino acids. The germline V and J ends were trimmed by 4 bases and 3 bases, with 22 bases remaining between them. Germline lookup yields CDR1 SGHAT and CDR2 FQDESV (reference sequence). The CDR3 is CASSSQTLGTIDYEQYF. The CDR3 DNA reads as TGTGCCAGCAGCTCCCAAACCCTCGGGACAATCGACTACGAGCAGTACTTC. Supplemented by reference TRBV11-1 and TRBJ2-7, the full variable domain reads EAEVAQSPRYKITEKSQAVAFWCDPISGHATLYWYRQILGQGPELLVQFQDESVVDDSQLPKDRFSAERLKGVDSTLKIQPAELGDSAMYLCASSSQTLGTIDYEQYFGPGTRLTVT.

In regard to this clonotype: This may come from a read error, since a much larger clone is one base off. The DNA of the CDR3 is TGTGCCATCAGTGAGTTAGTGTTCGAGACCCAGTACTTC. Translation gives CAISELVFETQYF. The chain joins TRBV10-3 to TRBJ2-5, with D unclear. The germline V and J ends were trimmed by 1 base and 5 bases, with 8 bases remaining between them. The CDR3 spans 13 residues. The germline V gene has CDR1 ENHRY and CDR2 SYGVKD.

This clonotype was detected many times. The rearrangement uses TRBV20-1 and TRBJ1-1; perhaps TRBD1 as D (6 bases). The ends were cut back, 0 bases at V and 3 bases at J, with 14 bases in the middle. Germline V CDR1 and CDR2: DFQATT, SNEGSKA (reference sequence). This CDR3 has 15 residues. The CDR3 reads CSARDPAGADTEAFF. CDR3 in DNA: TGCAGTGCTAGAGATCCTGCGGGGGCCGACACTGAAGCTTTCTTT.

This clonotype came up many times. This chain connects TRBV24-1 to TRBJ2-3; tentatively, D is TRBD2 (5 bases). The CDR3 has 14 residues. The V end lost 0 bases, the J end lost 4 bases, and 7 bases lay between the germline ends. CDR1 KGHDR and CDR2 SFDVKD come from the germline V gene. The CDR3 loop reads CATSDLTGADTQYF. DNA for the CDR3: TGTGCCACCAGTGATTTGACCGGGGCAGATACGCAGTATTTT.

This clonotype was picked up many times. This rearrangement joins TRBV20-1 to TRBJ2-3; D remains ambiguous. The germline V gene has CDR1 DFQATT and CDR2 SNEGSKA (reference sequence). CDR3 length: 14 residues. V shed 1 base and J shed 10 bases, with 18 bases lying between them. CDR3 in amino acids: CSARVRGGVGPQYF. The DNA of the CDR3 is TGCAGTGCTAGAGTTCGTGGTGGGGTTGGTCCGCAGTATTTT.

This clonotype was recorded many times. The rearrangement joins TRBV19 to TRBJ2-5; 10 bases line up with TRBD1. The CDR3 runs to 16 residues. After removal of 5 bases from V and 0 bases from J, the junction contained 6 bases not matched to a gene. CDR1 and CDR2 (germline): LNHDA, SQIVND (reference sequence). The CDR3 is CASSDRGPEYQETQYF. DNA of the CDR3: TGTGCCAGTAGTGACAGGGGGCCAGAGTACCAAGAGACCCAGTACTTC.

In its sample, this clonotype is medium-sized. The rearrangement links TRBV11-2 to TRBJ2-7; the D gene is possibly TRBD1 (5 bases). Trimming stripped 8 bases from V and 1 base from J, with 15 bases between. CDR1 and CDR2 from the germline V gene are SGHAT and FQNNGV. The CDR3 loop spans 14 amino acids. The CDR3 protein is CASATSDSSYEQYF. As DNA, the CDR3 is TGTGCCAGCGCTACCTCCGACAGTTCCTACGAGCAGTACTTC.

This sequence joins TRBV19 and TRBJ2-1; tentatively, D is TRBD2 (5 bases). The CDR3 covers 12 residues. Germline V gene sequence: CDR1 LNHDA, CDR2 SQIVND (reference sequence). Trimming stripped 4 bases from V and 10 bases from J, with 11 bases between. This chain's CDR3 is CASSTRRREQFF. The CDR3 bases are TGTGCCAGTAGTACCCGGCGGAGGGAGCAGTTCTTC.

Many counts were recorded for this clonotype. This rearrangement joins TRBV6-2 or TRBV6-3 to TRBJ1-4; D uncertain. V lost 3 bases to trimming and J lost 12 bases, with 11 bases between them. The CDR3 contains 12 residues. Germline CDR1 is MNHEY and CDR2 is SVGEGT. The CDR3: CASSYSGKELFF. For the CDR3, the DNA is TGTGCCAGCAGTTATTCGGGGAAAGAACTGTTTTTT.